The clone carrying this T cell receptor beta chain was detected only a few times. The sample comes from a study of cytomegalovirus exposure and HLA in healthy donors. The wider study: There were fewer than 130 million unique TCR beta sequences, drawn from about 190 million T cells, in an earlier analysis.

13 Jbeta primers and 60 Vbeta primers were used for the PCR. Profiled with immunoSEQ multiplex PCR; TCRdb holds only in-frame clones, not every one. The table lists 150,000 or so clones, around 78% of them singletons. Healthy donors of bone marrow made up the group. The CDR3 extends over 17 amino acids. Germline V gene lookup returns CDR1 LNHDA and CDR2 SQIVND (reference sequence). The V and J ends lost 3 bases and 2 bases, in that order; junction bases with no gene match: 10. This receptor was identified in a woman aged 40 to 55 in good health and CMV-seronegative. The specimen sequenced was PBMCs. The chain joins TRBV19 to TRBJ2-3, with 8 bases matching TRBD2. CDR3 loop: CASSISITSGYTDTQYF. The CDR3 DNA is TGTGCCAGTAGTATTTCGATTACTAGCGGTTACACAGATACGCAGTATTTT.